One T cell receptor (beta chain) is described in this entry. The data belong to a study of blood T cell repertoires in COVID-19. Study overall: In Cohort 3, a recovered donor had either two negative PCRs, clearance, or symptom resolution. Researchers got acute and convalescent COVID-19 samples from the United States, Italy and Spain.

This CDR3 region has 14 residues. Germline CDR1 is MGHRA and CDR2 is YSYEKL. Deletions cut 1 base from V and 2 bases from J, with 9 bases between. TCRdb's table, derived via immunoSEQ multiplex PCR, lists solely in-frame clones and lacks some. The sample carries fewer than 150,000 clones, over 70% recorded once. The V call is TRBV4-1, the J call TRBJ2-7, with D hard to call. The specimen was PBMCs or T cells enriched from blood (not recorded which). This TCR was recovered from a man between 45 and 60 years old in a cohort exposed to, infected with or recovered from COVID-19 (not recorded which). The CDR3 loop is CASSQVAETYEQYF. The CDR3 bases are TGCGCCAGCAGCCAAGTGGCAGAAACCTACGAGCAGTACTTC.